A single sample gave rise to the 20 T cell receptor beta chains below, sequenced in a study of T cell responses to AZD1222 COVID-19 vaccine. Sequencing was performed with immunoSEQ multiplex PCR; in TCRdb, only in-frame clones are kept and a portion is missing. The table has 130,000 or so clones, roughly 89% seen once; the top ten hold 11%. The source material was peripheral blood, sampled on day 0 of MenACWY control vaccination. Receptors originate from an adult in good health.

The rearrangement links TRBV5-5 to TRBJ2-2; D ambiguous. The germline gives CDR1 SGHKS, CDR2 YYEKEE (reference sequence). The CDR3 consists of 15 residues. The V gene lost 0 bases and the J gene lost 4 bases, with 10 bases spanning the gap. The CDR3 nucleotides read TGTGCCAGCAGCTTGGACCCCCGCGGCACCGGGGAGCTGTTTTTT. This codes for CASSLDPRGTGELFF.

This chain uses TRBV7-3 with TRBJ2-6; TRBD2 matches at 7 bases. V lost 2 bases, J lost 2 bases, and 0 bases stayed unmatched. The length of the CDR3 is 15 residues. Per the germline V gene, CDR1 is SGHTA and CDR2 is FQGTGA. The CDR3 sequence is CASSLREAGANVLTF. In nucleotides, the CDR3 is TGTGCCAGCAGCTTACGGGAGGCTGGGGCCAACGTCCTGACTTTC.

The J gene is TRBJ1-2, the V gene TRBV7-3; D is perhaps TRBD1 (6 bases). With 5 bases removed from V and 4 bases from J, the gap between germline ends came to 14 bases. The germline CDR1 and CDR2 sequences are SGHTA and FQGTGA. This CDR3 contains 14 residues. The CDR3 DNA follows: TGTGCCAGCAGCCCAAGGGGGGACCTCTATGGCTACACCTTC. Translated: CASSPRGDLYGYTF.

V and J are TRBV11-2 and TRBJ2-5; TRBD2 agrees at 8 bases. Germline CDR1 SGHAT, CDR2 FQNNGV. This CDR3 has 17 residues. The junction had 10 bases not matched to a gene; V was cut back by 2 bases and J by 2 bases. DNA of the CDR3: TGTGCCAGCAGCTTAAGGGATAGCGGGGCTATTCAAGAGACCCAGTACTTC. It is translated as CASSLRDSGAIQETQYF.

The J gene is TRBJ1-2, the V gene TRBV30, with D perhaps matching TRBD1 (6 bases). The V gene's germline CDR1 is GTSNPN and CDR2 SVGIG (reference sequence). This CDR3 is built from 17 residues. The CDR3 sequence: CASPRGTSLGFRYGYTF. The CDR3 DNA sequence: TGTGCTTCCCCCAGGGGAACCTCCCTTGGGTTTAGGTATGGCTACACCTTC.

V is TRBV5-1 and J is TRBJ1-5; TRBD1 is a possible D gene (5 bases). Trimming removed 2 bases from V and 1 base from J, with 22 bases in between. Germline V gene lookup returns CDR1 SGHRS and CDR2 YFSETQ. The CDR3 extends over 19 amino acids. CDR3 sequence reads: CASSLPMDGHVLSNQPQHF. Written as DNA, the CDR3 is TGCGCCAGCAGCTTACCAATGGATGGACACGTATTAAGCAATCAGCCCCAGCATTTT.

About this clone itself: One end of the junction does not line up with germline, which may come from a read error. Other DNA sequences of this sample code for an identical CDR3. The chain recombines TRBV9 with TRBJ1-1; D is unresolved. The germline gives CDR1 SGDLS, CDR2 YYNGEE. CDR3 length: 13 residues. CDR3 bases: TGTGCCAGCAGCGTAGGGATGAACACCGAAGCTTTCTTT. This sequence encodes CASSVGMNTEAFF. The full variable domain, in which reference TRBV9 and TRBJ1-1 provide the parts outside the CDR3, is DSGVTQTPKHLITATGQRVTLRCSPRSGDLSVYWYQQSLDQGLQFLIQYYNGEERAKGNILERFSAQQFPDLHSELNLSSLELGDSALYFCASSVGMNTEAFFGQGTRLTVV.

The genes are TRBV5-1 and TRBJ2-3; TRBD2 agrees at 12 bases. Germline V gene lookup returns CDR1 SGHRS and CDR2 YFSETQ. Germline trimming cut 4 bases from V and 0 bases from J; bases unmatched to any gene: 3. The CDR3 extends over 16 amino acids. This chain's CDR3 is CASSPGTSGSTDTQYF. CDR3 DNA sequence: TGCGCCAGCAGCCCCGGGACTAGCGGGAGCACAGATACGCAGTATTTT.

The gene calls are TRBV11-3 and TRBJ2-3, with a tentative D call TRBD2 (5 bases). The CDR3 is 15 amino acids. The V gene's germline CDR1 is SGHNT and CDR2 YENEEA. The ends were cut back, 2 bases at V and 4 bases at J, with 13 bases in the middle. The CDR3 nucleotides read TGTGCCAGCAGCTTATTTCGGGAATATCCAGATACGCAGTATTTT. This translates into CASSLFREYPDTQYF.

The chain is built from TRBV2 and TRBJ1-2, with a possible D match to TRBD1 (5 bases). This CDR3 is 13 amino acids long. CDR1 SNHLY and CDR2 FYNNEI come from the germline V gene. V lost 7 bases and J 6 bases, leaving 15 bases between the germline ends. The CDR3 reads CASKLEGRDGYTF. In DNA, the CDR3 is TGTGCCAGCAAACTTGAGGGGCGGGATGGCTACACCTTC.

The CDR3 nucleotides are TGTGCCAGCAGTTTAGGCAGGGGAAGGGACTATGGCTACACCTTC. Amino acids: CASSLGRGRDYGYTF. This sequence joins TRBV28 and TRBJ1-2, with D perhaps matching TRBD1 (6 bases). Trimming took off 2 bases at V and 3 bases at J, with 13 bases between the two ends. The CDR3 has 15 amino acids. Germline CDR1 is MDHEN and CDR2 is SYDVKM.

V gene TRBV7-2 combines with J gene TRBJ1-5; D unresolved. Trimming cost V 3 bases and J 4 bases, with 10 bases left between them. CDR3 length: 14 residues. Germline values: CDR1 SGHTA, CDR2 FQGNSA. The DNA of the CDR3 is TGTGCCAGCAGCTTTGCGGACCAGAATCAGCCCCAGCATTTT. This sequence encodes CASSFADQNQPQHF.

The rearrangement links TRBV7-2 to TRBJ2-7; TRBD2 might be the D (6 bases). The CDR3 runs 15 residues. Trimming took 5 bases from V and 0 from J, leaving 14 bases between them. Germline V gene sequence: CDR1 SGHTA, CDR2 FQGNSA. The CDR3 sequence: CASSPLGGSSYEQYF. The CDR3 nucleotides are TGTGCCAGCAGCCCTTTGGGGGGAAGCTCCTACGAGCAGTACTTC.

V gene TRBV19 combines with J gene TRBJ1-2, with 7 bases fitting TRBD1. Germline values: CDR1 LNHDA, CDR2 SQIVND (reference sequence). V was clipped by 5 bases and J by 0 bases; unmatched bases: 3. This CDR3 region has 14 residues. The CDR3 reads CASSGTVTNYGYTF. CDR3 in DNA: TGTGCCAGTAGTGGGACAGTAACTAACTATGGCTACACCTTC.

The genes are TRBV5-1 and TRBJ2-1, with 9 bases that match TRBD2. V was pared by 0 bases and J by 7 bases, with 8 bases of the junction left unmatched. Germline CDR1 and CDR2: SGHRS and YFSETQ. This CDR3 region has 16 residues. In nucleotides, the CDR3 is TGCGCCAGCAGCTTGGCCGTGGCGGGAGGGAGGAATGAGCAGTTCTTC. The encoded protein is CASSLAVAGGRNEQFF.

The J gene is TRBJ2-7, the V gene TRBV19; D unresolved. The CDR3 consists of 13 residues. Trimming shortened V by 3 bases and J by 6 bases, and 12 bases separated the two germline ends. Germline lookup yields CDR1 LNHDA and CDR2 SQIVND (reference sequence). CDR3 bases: TGTGCCAGTAGTATGAGTTTCCCTGGCGAGCAGTACTTC. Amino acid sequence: CASSMSFPGEQYF. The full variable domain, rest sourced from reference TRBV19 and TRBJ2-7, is DGGITQSPKYLFRKEGQNVTLSCEQNLNHDAMYWYRQDPGQGLRLIYYSQIVNDFQKGDIAEGYSVSREKKESFPLTVTSAQKNPTAFYLCASSMSFPGEQYFGPGTRLTVT.

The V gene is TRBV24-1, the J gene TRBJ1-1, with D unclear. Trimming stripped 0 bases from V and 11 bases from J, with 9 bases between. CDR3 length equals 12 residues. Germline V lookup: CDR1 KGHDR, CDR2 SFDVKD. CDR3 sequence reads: CATSDLIGAAFF. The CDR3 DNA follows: TGTGCCACCAGTGATTTGATAGGAGCGGCTTTCTTT.

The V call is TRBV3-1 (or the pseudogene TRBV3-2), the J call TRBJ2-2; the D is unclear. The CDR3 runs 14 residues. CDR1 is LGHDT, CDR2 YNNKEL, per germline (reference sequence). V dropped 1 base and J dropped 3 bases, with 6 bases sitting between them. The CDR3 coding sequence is TGTGCCAGCAGCCAAGTTGGTTACACCGGGGAGCTGTTTTTT. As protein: CASSQVGYTGELFF.

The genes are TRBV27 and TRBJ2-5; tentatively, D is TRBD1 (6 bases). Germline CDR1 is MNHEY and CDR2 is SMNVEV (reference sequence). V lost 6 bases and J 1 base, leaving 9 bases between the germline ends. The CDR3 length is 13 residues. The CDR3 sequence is CASSSGAQETQYF. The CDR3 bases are TGTGCCAGCAGCTCAGGGGCCCAAGAGACCCAGTACTTC.

Here the CDR3 reads CASSLGGSPQETQYF. CDR3 sequence (DNA): TGTGCCAGCTCCTTAGGAGGGTCGCCCCAAGAGACCCAGTACTTC. The chain links TRBV11-3 to TRBJ2-5, with a possible D match to TRBD2 (6 bases). The CDR3 length is 15 residues. The germline CDR1 and CDR2 sequences are SGHNT and YENEEA. The V end was cut by 8 bases, the J end by 1 base, with 17 bases between.